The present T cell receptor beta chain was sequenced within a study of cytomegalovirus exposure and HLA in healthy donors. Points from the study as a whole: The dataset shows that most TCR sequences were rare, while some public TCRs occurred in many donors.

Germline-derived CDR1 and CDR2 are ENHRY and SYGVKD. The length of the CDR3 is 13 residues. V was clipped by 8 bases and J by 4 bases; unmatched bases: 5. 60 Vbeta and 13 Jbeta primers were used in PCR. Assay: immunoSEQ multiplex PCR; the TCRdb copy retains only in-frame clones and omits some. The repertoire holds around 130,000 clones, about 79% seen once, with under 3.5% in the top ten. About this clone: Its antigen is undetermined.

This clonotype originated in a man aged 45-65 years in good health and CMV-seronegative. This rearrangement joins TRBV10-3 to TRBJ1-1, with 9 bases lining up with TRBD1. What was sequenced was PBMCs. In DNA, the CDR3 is TGTGCCATCTCCGGGACAGGGCCCACTGAAGCTTTCTTT. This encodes CAISGTGPTEAFF.